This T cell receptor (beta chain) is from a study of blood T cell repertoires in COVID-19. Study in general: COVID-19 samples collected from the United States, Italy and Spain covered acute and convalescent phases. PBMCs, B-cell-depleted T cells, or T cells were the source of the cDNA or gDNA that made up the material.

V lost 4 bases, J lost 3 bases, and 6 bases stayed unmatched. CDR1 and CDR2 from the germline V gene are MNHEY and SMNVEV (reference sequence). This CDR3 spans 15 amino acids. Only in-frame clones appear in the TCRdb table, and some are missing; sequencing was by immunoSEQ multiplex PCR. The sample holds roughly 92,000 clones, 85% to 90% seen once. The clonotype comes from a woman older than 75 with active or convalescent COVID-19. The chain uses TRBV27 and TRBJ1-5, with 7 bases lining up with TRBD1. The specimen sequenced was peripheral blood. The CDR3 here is CASSSQGGTNQPQHF. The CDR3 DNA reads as TGTGCCAGCAGTTCGCAGGGGGGTACCAATCAGCCCCAGCATTTT.